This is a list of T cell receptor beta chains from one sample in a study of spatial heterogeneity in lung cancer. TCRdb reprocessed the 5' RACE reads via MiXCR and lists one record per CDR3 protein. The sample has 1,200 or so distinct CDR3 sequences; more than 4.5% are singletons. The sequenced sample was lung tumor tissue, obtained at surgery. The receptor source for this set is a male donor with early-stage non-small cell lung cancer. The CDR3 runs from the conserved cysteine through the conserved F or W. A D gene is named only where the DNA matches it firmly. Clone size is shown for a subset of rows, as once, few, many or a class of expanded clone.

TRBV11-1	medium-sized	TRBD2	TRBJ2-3	CASSLATLAGGGTDTQYF	TGTGCCAGCAGCTTAGCTACCCTAGCGGGAGGAGGCACAGATACGCAGTATTTT
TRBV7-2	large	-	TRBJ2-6	CASSSTTGYSGANVLTF	TGTGCCAGCAGCAGTACTACGGGGTACTCTGGGGCCAACGTCCTGACTTTC
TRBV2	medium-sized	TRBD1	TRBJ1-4	CASSELSTGEVEKLFF	TGTGCCAGCAGTGAATTATCGACAGGGGAGGTCGAAAAACTGTTTTTT
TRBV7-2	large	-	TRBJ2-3	CASSLVGAPSTDTQYF	TGTGCCAGCAGCTTAGTTGGGGCGCCCAGCACAGATACGCAGTATTTT
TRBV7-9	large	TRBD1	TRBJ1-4	CASRPGGINEKLFF	TGTGCCAGCAGGCCAGGGGGCATTAATGAAAAACTGTTTTTT
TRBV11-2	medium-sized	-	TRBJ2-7	CASSLRYEQYF	TGTGCCAGCAGCTTGCGGTACGAGCAGTACTTC
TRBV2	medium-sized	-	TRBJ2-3	CASSERASTDTQYF	TGTGCCAGCAGTGAGCGAGCCTCCACAGATACGCAGTATTTT
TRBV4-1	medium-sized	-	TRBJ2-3	CASSQDIWVTQYF	TGCGCCAGCAGCCAAGATATATGGGTCACGCAGTATTTT
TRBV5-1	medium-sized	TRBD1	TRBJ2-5	CASSLGTADQETQYF	TGCGCCAGCAGCTTAGGGACAGCCGACCAAGAGACCCAGTACTTC
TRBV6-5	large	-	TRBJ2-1	CASSRRRGQGTTYNEQFF	TGTGCCAGCAGTCGTCGACGGGGCCAGGGGACCACCTACAATGAGCAGTTCTTC
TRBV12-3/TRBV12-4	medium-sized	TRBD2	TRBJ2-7	CASSGGPYEQYF	TGTGCCAGTAGCGGGGGACCCTACGAGCAGTACTTC
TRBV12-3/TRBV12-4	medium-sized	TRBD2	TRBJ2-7	CASSRTSGNDYEQYF	TGTGCCAGCAGTCGGACTAGCGGGAATGACTACGAGCAGTACTTC
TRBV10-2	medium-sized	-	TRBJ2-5	CASSTTGTETQYF	TGCGCCAGCAGCACTACAGGGACAGAGACCCAGTACTTC
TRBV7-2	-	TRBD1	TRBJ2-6	CASRLDRSGANVLTF	TGTGCCAGCAGACTGGACAGGTCTGGGGCCAACGTCCTGACTTTC
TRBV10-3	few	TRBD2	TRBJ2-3	CAIRSSGREADTQYF	TGTGCCATCCGGAGTAGCGGGAGGGAAGCAGATACGCAGTATTTT
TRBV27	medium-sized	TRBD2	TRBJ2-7	CASSFSRGSYEQYF	TGTGCCAGCAGTTTCTCGCGGGGGTCCTACGAGCAGTACTTC
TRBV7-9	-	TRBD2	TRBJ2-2	CASRGAGFNTGELFF	TGTGCCAGCAGGGGAGCGGGATTTAACACCGGGGAGCTGTTTTTT
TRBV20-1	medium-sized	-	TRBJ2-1	CSAGVFGNNEQFF	TGCAGTGCAGGGGTGTTTGGGAACAATGAGCAGTTCTTC
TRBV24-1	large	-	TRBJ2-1	CATSISPPGISYNEQFF	TGTGCCACCAGTATTTCCCCCCCGGGAATCTCCTACAATGAGCAGTTCTTC
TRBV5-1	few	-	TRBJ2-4	CASSGGDLVGNIQYF	TGCGCCAGCAGCGGCGGGGACTTGGTAGGAAACATTCAGTACTTC
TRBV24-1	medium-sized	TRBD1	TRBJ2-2	CATRDRGTGELFF	TGTGCCACCCGGGACAGGGGGACCGGGGAGCTGTTTTTT
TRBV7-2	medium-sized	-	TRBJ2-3	CASRSRGTDTQYF	TGTGCCAGCAGGTCCAGGGGAACAGATACGCAGTATTTT
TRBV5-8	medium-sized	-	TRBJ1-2	CASSFLNSYGYTF	TGTGCCAGCAGCTTCCTCAACAGTTATGGCTACACCTTC
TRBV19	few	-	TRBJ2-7	CASSIELGTASSYEQYF	TGTGCCAGTAGTATAGAACTGGGGACTGCTAGCTCCTACGAGCAGTACTTC
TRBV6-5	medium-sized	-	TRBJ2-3	CASSQGYTQYF	TGTGCCAGCAGTCAAGGTTATACGCAGTATTTT
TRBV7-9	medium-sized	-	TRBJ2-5	CASNNGRVDLTPQNTQELRTQYF	TGTGCCAGCAACAACGGCAGGGTGGACCTCACCCCCCAAAATACCCAAGAATTGCGGACCCAGTACTTC
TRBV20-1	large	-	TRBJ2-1	CSARGLGVGEQFF	TGCAGTGCTAGAGGACTGGGGGTGGGTGAGCAGTTCTTC
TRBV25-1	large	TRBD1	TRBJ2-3	CASSVLGQGANTQYF	TGTGCCAGCAGTGTTCTTGGACAGGGGGCAAATACGCAGTATTTT
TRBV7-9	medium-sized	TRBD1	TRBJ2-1	CASKGQGAGHEQFF	TGTGCCAGCAAAGGACAGGGGGCGGGACATGAGCAGTTCTTC
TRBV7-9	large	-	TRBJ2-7	CASSLARDSEQYF	TGTGCCAGCAGCTTAGCCAGGGATAGCGAGCAGTACTTC
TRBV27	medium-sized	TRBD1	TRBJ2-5	CATGTGHKIQETQYF	TGTGCCACCGGGACAGGGCACAAGATCCAAGAGACCCAGTACTTC
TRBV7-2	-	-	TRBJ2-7	CASSFGTGSYEQYF	TGTGCCAGCAGCTTCGGGACTGGATCCTACGAGCAGTACTTC
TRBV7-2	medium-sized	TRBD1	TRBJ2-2	CASSLHRQGRNTGELFF	TGTGCCAGCAGCCTACACAGACAGGGCCGGAACACCGGGGAGCTGTTTTTT
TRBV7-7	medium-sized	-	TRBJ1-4	CASSLTQGKGEKLFF	TGTGCCAGCAGCTTAACCCAAGGGAAAGGCGAAAAACTGTTTTTT
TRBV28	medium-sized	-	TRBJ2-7	CASSATGILYEQYF	TGTGCCAGCAGTGCCACCGGGATCCTCTACGAGCAGTACTTC
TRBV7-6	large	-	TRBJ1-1	CASSSTLGRGGAFF	TGTGCCAGCAGTTCCACCCTTGGTAGAGGGGGAGCTTTCTTT
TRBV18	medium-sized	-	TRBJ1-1	CASSPRDTEAFF	TGTGCCAGCTCACCACGAGACACTGAAGCTTTCTTT
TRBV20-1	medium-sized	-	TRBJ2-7	CSARVLEWVTNYEQYF	TGCAGTGCTAGAGTCCTGGAATGGGTAACCAACTACGAGCAGTACTTC
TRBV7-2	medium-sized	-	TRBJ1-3	CASSLEGRGLDTIYF	TGTGCCAGCAGCTTAGAAGGCAGGGGATTAGACACCATATATTTT
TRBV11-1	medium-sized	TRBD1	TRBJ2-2	CASSKGQGFTGELFF	TGTGCCAGCAGCAAGGGACAGGGCTTCACCGGGGAGCTGTTTTTT
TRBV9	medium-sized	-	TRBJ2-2	CASSAPNTGELFF	TGTGCCAGCAGCGCTCCGAACACCGGGGAGCTGTTTTTT
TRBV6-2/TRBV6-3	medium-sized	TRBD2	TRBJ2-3	CASSKRGLAGALGTDTQYF	TGTGCCAGCAGTAAAAGGGGACTAGCGGGAGCCCTCGGCACAGATACGCAGTATTTT
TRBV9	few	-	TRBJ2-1	CASSDHNEQFF	TGTGCCAGCAGCGATCACAATGAGCAGTTCTTC
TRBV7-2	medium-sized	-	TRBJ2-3	CASSLEGQSDTQYF	TGTGCCAGCAGCTTAGAGGGGCAGTCAGATACGCAGTATTTT
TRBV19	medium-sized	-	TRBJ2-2	CASSMGRRSYTGELFF	TGTGCCAGTAGTATGGGTCGCCGGTCTTACACCGGGGAGCTGTTTTTT
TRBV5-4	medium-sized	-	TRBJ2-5	CASSLGGGQETQYF	TGTGCCAGCAGCCTAGGTGGGGGCCAAGAGACCCAGTACTTC
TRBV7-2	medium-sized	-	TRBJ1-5	CASSLGGQGHQPQHF	TGTGCCAGCAGCTTAGGCGGACAAGGGCATCAGCCCCAGCATTTT